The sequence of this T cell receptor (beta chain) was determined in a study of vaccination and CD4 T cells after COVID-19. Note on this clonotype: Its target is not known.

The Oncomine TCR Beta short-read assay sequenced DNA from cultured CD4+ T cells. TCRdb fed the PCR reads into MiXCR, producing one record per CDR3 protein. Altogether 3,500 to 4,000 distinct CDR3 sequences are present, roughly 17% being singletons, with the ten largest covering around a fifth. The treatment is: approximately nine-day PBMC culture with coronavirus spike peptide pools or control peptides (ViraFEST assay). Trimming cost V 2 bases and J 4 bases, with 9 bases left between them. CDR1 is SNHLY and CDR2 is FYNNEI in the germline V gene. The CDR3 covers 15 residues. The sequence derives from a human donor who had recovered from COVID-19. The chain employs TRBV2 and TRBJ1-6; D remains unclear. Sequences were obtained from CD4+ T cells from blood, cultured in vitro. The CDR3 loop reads CASSENGQYNSPLHF. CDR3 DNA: TGTGCCAGCAGTGAAAACGGTCAATATAATTCACCCCTCCACTTT.